This T cell receptor (beta chain) was observed in a study of OX40 agonist ivuxolimab in advanced cancers. Trimming shortened V by 3 bases and J by 0 bases, and 1 base separated the two germline ends. The germline V gene encodes CDR1 SGHRS and CDR2 YFSETQ. The CDR3 sequence is 11 residues long. The repertoire was sequenced with immunoSEQ multiplex PCR; TCRdb's copy has only in-frame clones and lacks some. This sample has tens of thousands of clones; 80% to 85% occur once, and the top ten carry approximately 20%. The sample consisted of CD4+ or CD8+ T cells sorted from blood, taken in a trial of the OX40 agonist ivuxolimab. The origin of this receptor is an adult with an advanced solid tumor such as melanoma, head and neck, liver or kidney cancer. The J gene is TRBJ2-7, the V gene TRBV5-1, with D uncertain. For the CDR3, the DNA is TGCGCCAGCAGCTCCTCCTACGAGCAGTACTTC. It encodes CASSSSYEQYF.